The clone carrying this T cell receptor (beta chain) was counted ten times or more. Antigen specificity is unknown. This specimen belongs to a study of regulatory T cells in long-lasting Graves disease. Study-level findings and limits: The persistent group shared 3,000 or so public clonotypes, more than the 950 to 1,000 shared by new patients. Segments TRBV28, TRBJ1-2 and TRBJ2-5 showed preferential usage in persistent disease.

Time point indicated: newly diagnosed GD, antithyroid drugs for less than 3 months. RNA from PBMCs was the source of the TCR library. V gave up 3 bases and J gave up 5 bases; unmatched junction bases: 5. The CDR3 sequence is 14 residues long. Looked up from germline, CDR1 is MDHEN and CDR2 is SYDVKM. Both iRepertoire HTBI primers and Arm-PCR of CDR3 regions were used to build the TCR beta libraries. Each CDR3 protein gets one entry after TCRdb re-called the multiplex PCR reads with MiXCR. The sample has roughly 350,000 distinct CDR3 sequences, about a sixth seen once. These data were also reused for a study on T cells in Graves' hyperthyroidism and ophthalmopathy.

The chain employs TRBV28 and TRBJ2-3; 7 nucleotides align to TRBD1. The receptor was derived from a woman between 18 and 30 years old with Graves disease. The input for sequencing was peripheral blood mononuclear cells (PBMCs), taken at new diagnosis, from a patient treated with antithyroid drugs. CDR3 DNA: TGTGCCAGCAGTTTGACAGGGTCTATAGATACGCAGTATTTT. This encodes CASSLTGSIDTQYF. Full variable domain (remainder filled in from reference TRBV28 and TRBJ2-3): DVKVTQSSRYLVKRTGEKVFLECVQDMDHENMFWYRQDPGLGLRLIYFSYDVKMKEKGDIPEGYSVSREKKERFSLILESASTNQTSMYLCASSLTGSIDTQYFGPGTRLTVL.